These 27 T cell receptor beta chains were sequenced from one sample in a study of control samples from healthy donors and cancer patients. Using immunoSEQ multiplex PCR, the repertoire was profiled, and TCRdb retains in-frame clones only, with some absent. The sample holds around 51,000 clones, 80% seen once. The specimen was blood. The source of these receptors is a man aged 70-80 years in good health.

The chain couples TRBV6-5 to TRBJ2-2; 12 nucleotides line up with TRBD1. The V gene end was trimmed by 7 bases and the J gene end by 6 bases; junction bases not matched to a gene: 6. Germline V gives CDR1 MNHEY, CDR2 SVGAGI. The CDR3 runs to 15 residues. The CDR3 spells CASISGTGGSGELFF. The CDR3 nucleotides are TGTGCCAGCATTTCCGGGACAGGGGGCTCCGGGGAGCTGTTTTTT.

There are a few counts of this clone. The chain joins TRBV7-9 to TRBJ2-3; unclear D gene. Germline V gives CDR1 SEHNR, CDR2 FQNEAQ (reference sequence). Trimming cost V 2 bases and J 3 bases, with 0 bases left between them. The CDR3 sequence is 11 residues long. DNA of the CDR3: TGTGCCAGCAGCTTAACAGATACGCAGTATTTT. Its protein product is CASSLTDTQYF.

The chain couples TRBV6-5 to TRBJ2-5, with TRBD2 identical over 9 bases. The CDR3 has 15 residues. The germline V gene encodes CDR1 MNHEY and CDR2 SVGAGI. Trimming took 4 bases from V and 5 from J; bases not matched to a gene: 8. In DNA form, the CDR3 reads TGTGCCAGCAGTTCCCTAGCGGGGAGGCGGGAGACCCAGTACTTC. Translation: CASSSLAGRRETQYF.

This clone has just a few counts. The gene calls are TRBV30 and TRBJ1-2; D is perhaps TRBD1 (5 bases). The germline gives CDR1 GTSNPN, CDR2 SVGIG (reference sequence). The germline V and J ends were trimmed by 2 bases and 7 bases, with 14 bases remaining between them. The CDR3 spans 13 residues. The CDR3 nucleotides read TGTGCCTGGAGTTCCCGGCCAGGGCTTGGCTACACCTTC. The encoded protein is CAWSSRPGLGYTF.

This clone was seen more than once but under ten times. The V and J genes are TRBV11-2 and TRBJ2-7; TRBD2 is a possible D gene (5 bases). CDR1 and CDR2 from the germline V gene are SGHAT and FQNNGV. V lost 6 bases and J lost 4, with 13 bases in between. This CDR3 contains 13 residues. CDR3 residues: CASSFYREYEQYF. The CDR3 bases are TGTGCCAGCAGTTTCTACCGGGAATACGAGCAGTACTTC. Based on the CDR3 plus reference TRBV11-2 and TRBJ2-7, the full variable domain is EAGVAQSPRYKIIEKRQSVAFWCNPISGHATLYWYQQILGQGPKLLIQFQNNGVVDDSQLPKDRFSAERLKGVDSTLKIQPAKLEDSAVYLCASSFYREYEQYFGPGTRLTVT.

The rearrangement links TRBV5-1 to TRBJ1-2; TRBD1 matches 7 bases. Germline assignment: CDR1 SGHRS and CDR2 YFSETQ. The ends lost 2 bases at V and 7 bases at J; junction bases unmatched: 5. The CDR3 consists of 13 residues. The CDR3 region has the DNA TGCGCCAGCAGCTTTGGTCAGGGGGGTGGCTACACCTTC. Translating gives CASSFGQGGGYTF. The variable domain in full, with the rest retrieved from reference TRBV5-1 and TRBJ1-2, is KAGVTQTPRYLIKTRGQQVTLSCSPISGHRSVSWYQQTPGQGLQFLFEYFSETQRNKGNFPGRFSGRQFSNSRSEMNVSTLELGDSALYLCASSFGQGGGYTFGSGTRLTVV.

J is TRBJ2-1 and V is TRBV13; D ambiguous. This CDR3 is 16 amino acids long. The V and J ends lost 3 bases and 4 bases respectively, with 16 bases between them. Per the germline V gene, CDR1 is PRHDT and CDR2 is FYEKMQ (reference sequence). The CDR3 coding sequence is TGTGCCAGCAGCTTTTCCACGCCCCCGGGTTACAATGAGCAGTTCTTC. This translates into CASSFSTPPGYNEQFF. Variable domain in full (rest from reference TRBV13 and TRBJ2-1): AAGVIQSPRHLIKEKRETATLKCYPIPRHDTVYWYQQGPGQDPQFLISFYEKMQSDKGSIPDRFSAQQFSDYHSELNMSSLELGDSALYFCASSFSTPPGYNEQFFGPGTRLTVL.

This clone has just one count. The chain recombines TRBV5-6 with TRBJ1-4; tentatively, D is TRBD1 (6 bases). V was trimmed by 2 bases and J by 3 bases, leaving 14 bases between them. Germline lookup yields CDR1 SGHDT and CDR2 YYEEEE. The length of the CDR3 is 16 residues. The CDR3 region is CASSLWQGLANEKLFF. DNA for the CDR3: TGTGCCAGCAGCTTATGGCAGGGGTTGGCTAATGAAAAACTGTTTTTT.

This clone was recorded only once. The chain has TRBV2 and TRBJ2-5; D gene uncertain. Germline V gene data show CDR1 as SNHLY and CDR2 as FYNNEI. This CDR3 has 14 residues. V shed 1 base and J shed 6 bases, with 12 bases lying between them. This chain's CDR3 is CASSEVFGFQTQYF. The CDR3 coding sequence is TGTGCCAGCAGTGAAGTTTTTGGGTTTCAGACCCAGTACTTC.

The chain has TRBV9 and TRBJ1-4; D might be TRBD1 (5 bases). CDR1 and CDR2 (germline): SGDLS, YYNGEE. V was shortened by 4 bases and J by 8 bases, with 18 bases between the two germline ends. The CDR3 consists of 15 residues. The CDR3 region has the DNA TGTGCCAGCAGCACATCGGGCCCTTGGGGCGAAAAACTGTTTTTT. Amino acids: CASSTSGPWGEKLFF.

The rearrangement links TRBV9 to TRBJ2-7; TRBD1 aligns across 7 bases. This CDR3 contains 17 residues. V gave up 4 bases and J gave up 3 bases; unmatched junction bases: 16. CDR1 SGDLS and CDR2 YYNGEE come from the germline V gene. DNA of the CDR3: TGTGCCAGCAGCACTCCGAGGGAAGGGGGCGACTACTACGAGCAGTACTTC. Its translation is CASSTPREGGDYYEQYF.

This clone was counted between two and nine times. The chain uses TRBV6-6 and TRBJ1-4, with 8 nucleotides matching TRBD1. The CDR3 is made up of 14 amino acids. The trim removed 4 bases at V and 5 bases at J, leaving 3 bases unmatched. The germline gives CDR1 MNHNY, CDR2 SVGAGI (reference sequence). CDR3 in amino acids: CASSFRQGNEKLFF. The CDR3 region has the DNA TGTGCCAGCAGTTTCAGACAGGGGAATGAAAAACTGTTTTTT.

The chain couples TRBV9 to TRBJ2-5; 8 nucleotides agree with TRBD2. From germline, CDR1 is SGDLS and CDR2 YYNGEE. V gave up 4 bases and J gave up 4 bases; unmatched junction bases: 12. This CDR3 has 16 amino acids. The CDR3 coding sequence is TGTGCCAGCAGCCCCCGACTAGCGCAGGCGTCAGAGACCCAGTACTTC. Protein: CASSPRLAQASETQYF.

In nucleotides, the CDR3 is TGTGCCAGCAGCTTAGTCGGCATCTCCTACGAGCAGTACTTC. It specifies CASSLVGISYEQYF. The rearrangement links TRBV11-2 to TRBJ2-7; no definite D call. Trimming removed 1 base from V and 0 bases from J, with 7 bases in between. The CDR3 consists of 14 residues. Per germline, CDR1 SGHAT and CDR2 FQNNGV. The variable domain in full, with the rest retrieved from reference TRBV11-2 and TRBJ2-7, is EAGVAQSPRYKIIEKRQSVAFWCNPISGHATLYWYQQILGQGPKLLIQFQNNGVVDDSQLPKDRFSAERLKGVDSTLKIQPAKLEDSAVYLCASSLVGISYEQYFGPGTRLTVT.

The chain employs TRBV3-1 (or the pseudogene TRBV3-2) and TRBJ2-1; D unclear. Germline V gene lookup returns CDR1 LGHDT and CDR2 YNNKEL (reference sequence). Trimming took 4 bases from V and 12 from J, leaving 10 bases between them. CDR3 length: 11 amino acids. The DNA of the CDR3 is TGTGCCAGCAGCCTCGTGGGGTTGCAGTTCTTC. Its translation is CASSLVGLQFF.

The chain recombines TRBV5-4 with TRBJ2-5, with 7 positions matching TRBD2. The CDR3 is 15 residues long. The junction had 8 bases not matched to a gene; V was cut back by 1 base and J by 5 bases. The germline CDR1 and CDR2 sequences are SGHNT and YYREEE (reference sequence). In DNA form, the CDR3 reads TGTGCCAGCAGCTTGAGGGAACGGGGGGATGAGACCCAGTACTTC. Translated: CASSLRERGDETQYF.

The chain carries TRBV28 and TRBJ2-2; a possible D gene is TRBD2 (6 bases). The CDR3 consists of 17 residues. Trimming removed 5 bases at V and 9 bases at J, with 25 bases between. Germline CDR1 and CDR2: MDHEN and SYDVKM. The CDR3 DNA reads TGTGCCAGCAGTAGATCCGGGACGCGGGGACGGCTCAGGGAGCTGTTTTTT. As protein: CASSRSGTRGRLRELFF.

In the case of this clone: Other nucleotide sequences in the sample specify the same CDR3. The CDR3 is CASSWGGRSNYGYTF. Here the CDR3 DNA reads TGCGCCAGCAGCTGGGGAGGGAGGTCCAACTATGGCTACACCTTC. The chain uses TRBV5-1 and TRBJ1-2; D is uncertain. With 3 bases removed from V and 2 bases from J, the gap between germline ends came to 14 bases. The CDR3 consists of 15 residues. Germline lookup yields CDR1 SGHRS and CDR2 YFSETQ.

This clone was seen once. The V call is TRBV5-1, the J call TRBJ1-6; 8 bases map to TRBD1. The CDR3 is 16 residues long. J was trimmed by 4 bases and V by 2 bases; bases with no gene match: 5. Germline CDR1 SGHRS, CDR2 YFSETQ. The chain's CDR3 is CASSLGQGFYNSPLHF. The DNA of the CDR3 is TGCGCCAGCAGCTTAGGACAGGGCTTTTATAATTCACCCCTCCACTTT.

The chain has TRBV6-1 and TRBJ1-1, with D perhaps matching TRBD1 (5 bases). The V gene's germline CDR1 is MNHNS and CDR2 SASEGT. V was cut by 3 bases and J by 0 bases, with 8 bases left in between. The CDR3 has 14 amino acids. The CDR3 nucleotides read TGTGCCAGCAGTGATCCGGGACTGAACACTGAAGCTTTCTTT. Amino acids: CASSDPGLNTEAFF.

The chain combines TRBV20-1 with TRBJ1-2; D call uncertain. Germline V lookup: CDR1 DFQATT, CDR2 SNEGSKA (reference sequence). V was clipped by 0 bases and J by 10 bases, with 9 bases between them. The CDR3 spans 11 residues. This chain's CDR3 is CSARDPRIYTF. CDR3 sequence (DNA): TGCAGTGCTAGAGATCCACGCATCTACACCTTC.

This clone was counted a few times. The rearrangement uses TRBV21-1 and TRBJ1-2; the table's D call of TRBD1 was not tested on the DNA. TRBV21-1 is flagged as a pseudogene. This CDR3 is 14 amino acids long. CDR3 bases: TGTGCCAGCAGCTCCCGGGACAGGGTAGTCCGCTACACCTTC. Translating gives CASSSRDRVVRYTF.

The V and J genes are TRBV4-1 and TRBJ2-7, with 10 bases aligning to TRBD2. V gave up 4 bases and J gave up 4 bases; unmatched junction bases: 13. Germline-derived CDR1 and CDR2 are MGHRA and YSYEKL. CDR3 length: 17 residues. CDR3 nucleotides: TGCGCCAGCAGCCCTCGGGCGACTAGCGGGTTATTATACGAGCAGTACTTC. This gives the protein CASSPRATSGLLYEQYF.

This clone was counted only a few times. The J gene is TRBJ1-1, the V gene TRBV2; D remains ambiguous. Germline lookup yields CDR1 SNHLY and CDR2 FYNNEI. The V end was cut by 7 bases, the J end by 0 bases, with 15 bases between. There are 15 residues in the CDR3. CDR3 amino acids: CASTSTPGLNTEAFF. The CDR3 DNA reads TGTGCCAGCACTTCGACGCCGGGATTGAACACTGAAGCTTTCTTT.

V is TRBV11-2 and J is TRBJ1-1; D gene unclear. The length of the CDR3 is 15 residues. Trimming removed 10 bases at V and 0 bases at J, with 18 bases between. Per the germline V gene, CDR1 is SGHAT and CDR2 is FQNNGV. Here the CDR3 DNA reads TGTGCCACGGACCAGCGGACCGTAATGAACACTGAAGCTTTCTTT. It translates to CATDQRTVMNTEAFF. The variable domain in full, completed from reference TRBV11-2 and TRBJ1-1, reads EAGVAQSPRYKIIEKRQSVAFWCNPISGHATLYWYQQILGQGPKLLIQFQNNGVVDDSQLPKDRFSAERLKGVDSTLKIQPAKLEDSAVYLCATDQRTVMNTEAFFGQGTRLTVV.

This chain joins TRBV27 and TRBJ2-1; TRBD1 matches at 9 bases. J gave up 3 bases and V 6 bases, and 6 bases lay outside the gene matches. The CDR3 is 15 residues long. The germline V gene has CDR1 MNHEY and CDR2 SMNVEV (reference sequence). This chain's CDR3 is CASSVGTGSYNEQFF. For the CDR3, the DNA is TGTGCCAGCAGCGTTGGGACAGGGAGCTACAATGAGCAGTTCTTC.

The V call is TRBV28, the J call TRBJ2-1; D is perhaps TRBD2 (7 bases). Per germline, CDR1 MDHEN and CDR2 SYDVKM. The CDR3 is 16 residues long. Trimming left V 4 bases short and J 3 bases short, with 16 bases between. The CDR3 region is CASSSAGAISYNEQFF. The CDR3 DNA reads as TGTGCCAGCAGTTCCGCGGGGGCCATAAGCTACAATGAGCAGTTCTTC. Filled out from reference TRBV28 and TRBJ2-1, the complete variable domain reads DVKVTQSSRYLVKRTGEKVFLECVQDMDHENMFWYRQDPGLGLRLIYFSYDVKMKEKGDIPEGYSVSREKKERFSLILESASTNQTSMYLCASSSAGAISYNEQFFGPGTRLTVL.